This T cell receptor beta chain is from a study of CD8 T cells in Susac syndrome. Looking at the study overall: Patients with Susac syndrome were therapy-naive, treated with corticosteroids, or treated with intravenous immunoglobulin alone when blood was collected. Study-level results: The study acknowledged a relatively small number of individuals in its TCR sequencing and HLA analysis.

RNA totalling about 0.45 to 1 ug underwent reverse transcription with random hexamers. The amplification used immunoSEQ multiplex PCR on TCR beta CDR3; it spanned 54 Vbeta and 13 Jbeta. TCRdb reanalysed the immunoSEQ multiplex PCR reads using MiXCR and keeps one entry per CDR3 protein. This sample yields around 180,000 distinct CDR3 sequences, of which 94% are seen a single time; approximately 0.11% belongs to the top ten. As concerns this clonotype: The antigen remains undetermined.

This CDR3 contains 12 residues. The germline CDR1 and CDR2 sequences are SGHAT and FQNNGV. The ends were cut back, 3 bases at V and 12 bases at J, with 15 bases in the middle. The chain recombines TRBV11-2 with TRBJ2-7; possible D gene TRBD1, 5 bases. Sequenced material: CD4+ T cells from PBMCs. The clonotype was recovered from a human donor with Susac syndrome. CDR3 loop: CASSLALTGAYF. The DNA of the CDR3 is TGTGCCAGCAGCTTGGCCTTGACTGGGGCGTACTTC.